Here is one TCR beta chain with its context. This sample was included in a study of blood T cell repertoires in COVID-19. The overall study: The United States, Italy and Spain provided the acute and convalescent COVID-19 samples.

Individuals aged roughly 18 to 100 years were recruited from roughly 22 US areas. Donors were grouped by their self-reported clinical history. Profiled with immunoSEQ multiplex PCR; TCRdb holds only in-frame clones, not every one. Found here are under 250,000 clones, about 87% of them singletons; the top ten hold about 3.4%. Material for sequencing was PBMCs or T cells enriched from blood (not recorded which). This clonotype originated in a woman aged 40-49 years who had been exposed to COVID-19.

The CDR3 bases are TGCGCCAGCAGCCAAGGTACTCTAGCGCCCGATAACTATGGCTACACCTTC. Translating it yields CASSQGTLAPDNYGYTF. The gene calls are TRBV4-1 and TRBJ1-2; D call uncertain. Germline CDR1 and CDR2: MGHRA and YSYEKL. The CDR3 spans 17 residues. Trimming cost V 1 base and J 1 base, with 16 bases left between them.